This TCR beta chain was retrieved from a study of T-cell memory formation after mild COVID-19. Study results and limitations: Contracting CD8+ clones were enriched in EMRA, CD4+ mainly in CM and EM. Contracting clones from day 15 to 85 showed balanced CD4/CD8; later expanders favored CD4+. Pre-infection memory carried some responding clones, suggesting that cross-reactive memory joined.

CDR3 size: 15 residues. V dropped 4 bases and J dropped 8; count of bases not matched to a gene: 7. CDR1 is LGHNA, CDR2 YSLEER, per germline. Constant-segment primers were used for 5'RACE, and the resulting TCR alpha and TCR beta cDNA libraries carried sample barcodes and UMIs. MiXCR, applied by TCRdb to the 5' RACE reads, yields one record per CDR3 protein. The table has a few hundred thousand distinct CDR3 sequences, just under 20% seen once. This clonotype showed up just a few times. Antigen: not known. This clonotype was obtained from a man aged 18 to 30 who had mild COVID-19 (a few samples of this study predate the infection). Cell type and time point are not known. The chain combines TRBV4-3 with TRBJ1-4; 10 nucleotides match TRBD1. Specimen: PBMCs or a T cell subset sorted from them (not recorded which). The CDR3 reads CASSRQTGGREKLFF. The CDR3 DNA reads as TGCGCCAGCAGCCGCCAGACAGGGGGCCGGGAAAAACTGTTTTTT.